These T cell receptor beta chains were read from a single sample in a study of response to subunit inactivated influenza vaccine. Each CDR3 protein is one row after TCRdb ran MiXCR on the RT-PCR reads. The data show roughly 520,000 distinct CDR3 sequences, over 25% seen once. The sequences come from CD4+ T cells sorted from PBMCs, collected 5 days after vaccination. The source of these receptors is a man aged 50 or older who received an inactivated influenza vaccine. Both conserved end residues are part of each CDR3. The D gene is left open where the match is weak. Not all rows give a size; the values are once, few, many and, for expanded clones, a class.

v_call,clone_size,d_call,j_call,cdr3_nt,cdr3_aa
TRBV6-2/TRBV6-3,NA,NA,TRBJ2-7,TGTGCCAGCAGTTCCCAGGGTGGAAGGAGGGGATTGAACGAGCAGTACTTC,CASSSQGGRRGLNEQYF
TRBV6-1,NA,NA,TRBJ1-2,TGTGCCAGCAGTCCTAACCGGGCCTATGGCTACACCTTC,CASSPNRAYGYTF
TRBV7-2,NA,TRBD1,TRBJ2-5,TGTGCCAGCAGCTGGGGGACAGGGCGGGCAGGAGAGACCCAGTACTTC,CASSWGTGRAGETQYF
TRBV7-2,NA,NA,TRBJ2-7,TGTGCCAGCAGCTTTGGTTCGCGGAGAACCTCCTACGAGCAGTACTTC,CASSFGSRRTSYEQYF
TRBV30,NA,TRBD2,TRBJ2-1,TGTGCCTGGAACGCGGCTAGCGGGAGGGCCATTGAGCAGTTCTTC,CAWNAASGRAIEQFF
TRBV5-1,few,NA,TRBJ2-6,TGCGCCAGCAGGGAACAGTTCTTGGGGGATTTCTCTGGGGCCAACGTCCTGACTTTC,CASREQFLGDFSGANVLTF
TRBV2,NA,NA,TRBJ1-6,TGTGCCAGCAGCCCCGGGAGGGGGGGTTCACCCCTCCACTTT,CASSPGRGGSPLHF
TRBV6-2/TRBV6-3,NA,NA,TRBJ1-6,TGTGCCAGCAGTCCATGGACGGTCAATTCACCCCTCCACTTT,CASSPWTVNSPLHF
TRBV5-1,few,NA,TRBJ2-2,TGCGCCAGCAGCTTGGTGGCGGGAAGGAACACCGGGGAGCTGTTTTTT,CASSLVAGRNTGELFF
TRBV20-1,few,NA,TRBJ2-7,TGCAGTGCTAATCCCGTGACCCTGGGTTCCGAGCAGTACTTC,CSANPVTLGSEQYF
TRBV6-5,few,TRBD1,TRBJ2-5,TGTGCCAGCAGTTTATCCGGGACAGAAGAGACCCAGTACTTC,CASSLSGTEETQYF
TRBV6-2/TRBV6-3,NA,NA,TRBJ2-7,TGTGCCAGCACCCAGAGGAGGGGACACTACGAGCAGTACTTC,CASTQRRGHYEQYF
TRBV6-5,few,NA,TRBJ1-1,TGTGCCAGCAGTTATTTATCTGGCACTGAAGCTTTCTTT,CASSYLSGTEAFF
TRBV6-2/TRBV6-3,NA,NA,TRBJ2-7,TGTGCCAGCAGTCTTAACGCCGAGCAGTACTTC,CASSLNAEQYF
TRBV12-3/TRBV12-4,many,TRBD1,TRBJ1-2,TGTGCCAGCAGGACGACAGGGTCCGGCTACACCTTC,CASRTTGSGYTF
TRBV6-1,few,TRBD1,TRBJ2-7,TGTGCCAGCAGGGCAGGGGGACACGAGCAGTACTTC,CASRAGGHEQYF
TRBV7-9,few,NA,TRBJ1-1,TGTGCCAGCAGTGACGGGACCACTGAAGCTTTCTTT,CASSDGTTEAFF
TRBV12-3/TRBV12-4,NA,NA,TRBJ1-2,TGTGCCGCATCATCGGCCTCCGGGGGCTACACCTTC,CAASSASGGYTF
TRBV20-1,NA,TRBD2,TRBJ2-7,TGCAGTGCTAGTCCACTAGCGGGATCCTACGAGCAGTACTTC,CSASPLAGSYEQYF
TRBV6-5,NA,NA,TRBJ1-2,TGTGCCAGCAGTTACACGGAGGGGGGAGGCTACACCTTC,CASSYTEGGGYTF
TRBV7-2,few,TRBD2,TRBJ2-1,TGTGCCAGCAGCGCTAGCGGGGGGGCGGGGAATGAGCAGTTCTTC,CASSASGGAGNEQFF
TRBV10-2,NA,NA,TRBJ2-3,TGCGCCAGCAGTGTTGGTGGGGATACGCAGTATTTT,CASSVGGDTQYF
TRBV18,NA,NA,TRBJ2-7,TGTGCCAGCTCACCATCAGCGGATAGAACCTACGAGCAGTACTTC,CASSPSADRTYEQYF
TRBV24-1,NA,NA,TRBJ1-5,TGTGCCACCAGTGATTTCAGGCGGAATCAGCCCCAGCATTTT,CATSDFRRNQPQHF
TRBV12-3/TRBV12-4,NA,TRBD2,TRBJ2-7,TGTGCCAGCAGTCCCAGGACTAGCGGGGGGTCCTACGAGCAGTACTTC,CASSPRTSGGSYEQYF
TRBV20-1,NA,TRBD1,TRBJ2-7,TGCAGTGCGTATGGACAGGGAAGGGACGAGCAGTACTTC,CSAYGQGRDEQYF
TRBV24-1,few,TRBD2,TRBJ2-1,TGTGCCACCAGTGACCCTGCCGGGACTAGCGGGAGTTCGGGTTTGGCTGAGCAGTTCTTC,CATSDPAGTSGSSGLAEQFF
TRBV10-3,once,TRBD2,TRBJ2-5,TGTGCCATCAGTGAGGGCGGGAGGCAAGAGACCCAGTACTTC,CAISEGGRQETQYF
TRBV5-5,few,NA,TRBJ2-7,TGTGCCAGCAGCTTCGTCGGGGCCGAGCAGTACTTC,CASSFVGAEQYF
TRBV27,NA,NA,TRBJ1-5,TGTGCCAGCAGTCAAGGGGTAGTTAGCAATCAGCCCCAGCATTTT,CASSQGVVSNQPQHF
TRBV5-4,few,NA,TRBJ2-1,TGTGCCAGCAGCTTGGCGACTAGTGGGTTGGGTGAGCAGTTCTTC,CASSLATSGLGEQFF
TRBV7-8,many,NA,TRBJ2-2,TGTGCCAGCAGCATCACTGGGGAGGACACCGGGGAGCTGTTTTTT,CASSITGEDTGELFF
TRBV20-1,few,TRBD1,TRBJ1-5,TGCAGTGCTAGTATCCAGGGGGAATTTAAGAATCAGCCCCAGCATTTT,CSASIQGEFKNQPQHF
TRBV20-1,NA,TRBD2,TRBJ2-1,TGCAGTGCTAGAGACGGGACTAGCGGGAGGGCCGGGCAGTTCTTC,CSARDGTSGRAGQFF
TRBV10-3,few,TRBD1,TRBJ2-7,TGTGCCATCAGTGGACAGGGGAACTACGAGCAGTACTTC,CAISGQGNYEQYF
TRBV7-2,NA,NA,TRBJ2-1,TGTGCCAGCAGCTTGTCCGGGCTCCACAATGAGCAGTTCTTC,CASSLSGLHNEQFF